This entry lists 9 T cell receptor beta chains sequenced from one sample in a study of T cell responses to AZD1222 COVID-19 vaccine. Using immunoSEQ multiplex PCR, the repertoire was profiled, and TCRdb retains in-frame clones only, with some absent. The data hold 130,000 or so clones, with about 90% observed a single time. The sample consisted of peripheral blood, taken on day 0 of AZD1222 vaccination. The receptors here all came from an adult in good health.

The gene calls are TRBV28 and TRBJ2-5, with a tentative D call TRBD2 (7 bases). The V gene's germline CDR1 is MDHEN and CDR2 SYDVKM. CDR3 length: 16 residues. V was shortened by 8 bases and J by 5 bases, with 24 bases between the two germline ends. The CDR3 loop is CASGNDRPGGQETQYF. CDR3 DNA sequence: TGTGCCAGCGGTAACGACAGGCCGGGGGGCCAGGAGACCCAGTACTTC.

The chain employs TRBV24-1 and TRBJ2-3; weak D call: TRBD2 (5 bases). In germline, CDR1 is KGHDR, CDR2 SFDVKD. Trimming cost V 3 bases and J 5 bases, with 11 bases left between them. This CDR3 has 14 residues. CDR3 coding DNA: TGTGCCACCAGTGATCCACCACTAGAAGATACGCAGTATTTT. This codes for CATSDPPLEDTQYF.

V is TRBV5-1 and J is TRBJ2-2; D may be TRBD2 (6 bases). In germline, CDR1 is SGHRS, CDR2 YFSETQ. Deletions cut 4 bases from V and 7 bases from J, with 14 bases between. This CDR3 contains 14 residues. In nucleotides, the CDR3 is TGCGCCAGCAGCCGCGGGACGGGCGGCGGGGAGCTGTTTTTT. This codes for CASSRGTGGGELFF.

The chain carries TRBV18 and TRBJ1-4, with D uncertain. Germline-derived CDR1 and CDR2 are KGHSH and LQKENI. V was pared by 2 bases and J by 0 bases, with 4 bases between. The CDR3 is made up of 14 amino acids. CDR3 sequence: CASSPVTTNEKLFF. Written as DNA, the CDR3 is TGTGCCAGCTCACCAGTAACAACTAATGAAAAACTGTTTTTT.

The chain carries TRBV7-3 and TRBJ2-5, with D perhaps given as TRBD1 or TRBD2 (5 bases each). The CDR3 consists of 15 residues. The V and J ends lost 5 bases and 1 base respectively, with 14 bases between them. In germline, CDR1 is SGHTA, CDR2 FQGTGA. The CDR3 loop reads CASSPTSGPQETQYF. The CDR3 DNA reads as TGTGCCAGCAGCCCTACGTCGGGGCCCCAAGAGACCCAGTACTTC.

The V gene is TRBV21-1, the J gene TRBJ2-1; the D call in the table, TRBD1, was not verified against the DNA. TRBV21-1 is marked as a pseudogene. There are 16 residues in the CDR3. The CDR3 region has the DNA TGTGCCAGCAGCAAATCCCGGGGACAGACCCACAATGAGCAGTTCTTC. Amino acid sequence: CASSKSRGQTHNEQFF.

V and J are TRBV7-9 and TRBJ1-3; D might be TRBD1 (6 bases). Trimming removed 5 bases from V and 3 bases from J, with 14 bases in between. Per germline, CDR1 SEHNR and CDR2 FQNEAQ (reference sequence). The length of the CDR3 is 15 residues. The CDR3 region has the DNA TGTGCCAGCAGCCTATTTGACAGGCGTGGAAACACCATATATTTT. Encoded protein: CASSLFDRRGNTIYF.

This chain joins TRBV5-1 and TRBJ2-7; D not certain. This CDR3 has 17 amino acids. Per the germline V gene, CDR1 is SGHRS and CDR2 is YFSETQ. V was pared by 1 base and J by 0 bases, with 17 bases between. CDR3 region: CASSLLGDPTSSYEQYF. The CDR3 bases are TGCGCCAGCAGCTTGTTGGGCGATCCGACCAGCTCCTACGAGCAGTACTTC.

Points on this clone: Other DNA sequences in the same sample also yield this CDR3. The chain has TRBV12-3 or TRBV12-4 and TRBJ2-7; no firm D call. Trimming left V 3 bases short and J 2 bases short, with 8 bases between. This CDR3 has 13 amino acids. The CDR3 DNA reads TGTGCCAGCAGTTTGGCAGGAGCCTACGAGCAGTACTTC. Translating gives CASSLAGAYEQYF.